This entry lists 7 T cell receptor beta chains sequenced from one sample in a study of T cell repertoires in aging, cancer and after chemotherapy (dated by TCRdb to between 2018 and 2020). Sequenced using an Illumina MiSeq. Rearranged TRB sequences spanning V, D and J segments were amplified by multiplex touch-down PCR using a mixed TRB-A/B primer pool. TCRdb reworked the public reads: Q25 trimming with fastp, MiXCR clone assembly, productive beta chains retained. Rows are combined by CDR3 protein, so each entry shows the most common genes and DNA. This sample holds 9,500 to 11,000 distinct CDR3 sequences; 35% to 50% were observed only once. The ten largest clonotypes hold around 7.2% of the sample. TCR beta rearrangements were amplified from genomic DNA extracted from peripheral blood rather than from sorted cells or RNA. Sequences were obtained from blood. These TCRs come from a human donor in good health.

This sequence joins TRBV24-1 and TRBJ1-1; 9 nucleotides line up with TRBD1. The CDR3 is made up of 13 amino acids. The V segment lost 5 bases and the J segment 4 bases; nucleotides outside the gene matches: 1. Germline lookup yields CDR1 KGHDR and CDR2 SFDVKD. CDR3 amino acids: CATSATGGTEAFF. DNA of the CDR3: TGTGCCACCAGTGCGACAGGGGGCACTGAAGCTTTCTTT.

The rearrangement links TRBV7-3 to TRBJ2-1, with 13 bases identical to TRBD2. This CDR3 is 15 amino acids long. Looked up from germline, CDR1 is SGHTA and CDR2 is FQGTGA. J was trimmed by 6 bases and V by 5 bases; bases with no gene match: 4. Written as DNA, the CDR3 is TGTGCCAGCAGCAGGACTAGCGGGGGCCTCAATGAGCAGTTCTTC. Amino acid sequence: CASSRTSGGLNEQFF.

This chain uses TRBV5-1 with TRBJ2-5, with a weak D call TRBD1 (5 bases). Trimming took 0 bases from V and 7 from J, leaving 13 bases between them. This CDR3 has 14 residues. Per the germline V gene, CDR1 is SGHRS and CDR2 is YFSETQ. This CDR3 is CASSLDPGMGTQYF. DNA for the CDR3: TGCGCCAGCAGCTTGGATCCAGGGATGGGGACCCAGTACTTC.

This sequence joins TRBV7-7 and TRBJ1-6, with D hard to call. CDR1 SSHAT and CDR2 FNYEAQ come from the germline V gene (reference sequence). The CDR3 length is 14 residues. The CDR3 loop reads CACSLGQADSPLHF. DNA of the CDR3: TGTGCTTGCAGCTTAGGGCAGGCCGATTCACCCCTCCACTTT.

The chain recombines TRBV6-6 with TRBJ1-1, with TRBD1 as a possible D gene (5 bases). The germline gives CDR1 MNHNY, CDR2 SVGAGI (reference sequence). Trimming pared 6 bases from V and 10 bases from J, leaving 15 bases between. There are 12 residues in the CDR3. The CDR3: CASRRGPSGAFF. The CDR3 bases are TGTGCCAGCAGGAGGGGACCGTCGGGAGCTTTCTTT.

V gene TRBV20-1 combines with J gene TRBJ1-1; D call uncertain. CDR1 and CDR2 from the germline V gene are DFQATT and SNEGSKA (reference sequence). The CDR3 is made up of 12 amino acids. Trimming left V 6 bases short and J 6 bases short, with 14 bases between. The CDR3 nucleotides are TGCAGTGCGAGGGTCCCGACGTCTGAAGCTTTCTTT. Translation: CSARVPTSEAFF.

The V and J genes are TRBV5-4 and TRBJ1-2; D is uncertain. Germline-derived CDR1 and CDR2 are SGHNT and YYREEE (reference sequence). The CDR3 has 13 amino acids. The V end was cut by 0 bases, the J end by 8 bases, with 11 bases between. Here the CDR3 DNA reads TGTGCCAGCAGCTTGGGGGATCTAGAAGGCTACACCTTC. Translating it yields CASSLGDLEGYTF.